This entry is about one T cell receptor beta chain. Its antigen is undetermined. TCR beta VDJ and CDR3 were profiled, and genomic DNA was the template. TCRdb fed the reads into MiXCR, producing one record per CDR3 protein. Of around 64,000 distinct CDR3 sequences listed, around 55% are singletons. The sample originates from a study of CD8+CD57+ T cells in acquired aplastic anemia. Study at large: Recorded DNA amounts for sorted CD4+ and CD8+ cells had an average of around 3.5 ug. The average read count for CD4+ cells in healthy donors was around 11 million.

The CDR3 extends over 14 amino acids. CDR1 and CDR2 (germline): SQVTM, ANQGSEA. Trimming removed 3 bases from V and 2 bases from J; junction bases left unmatched: 2. Whole-study results and caveats: Common to patients and controls were roughly 30 CD8+ CDR3 sequences. In CD8+ cells, Simpson's diversity showed no significant difference between patients and controls.

Sequenced material: sorted CD4+, CD8+, or CD8+CD57+ T cells (not recorded which) from PBMCs. The TCR was taken from a human donor in good health, serving as a control. The V and J genes are TRBV29-1 and TRBJ2-7, with TRBD2 matching over 12 bases. CDR3 bases: TGCAGCGTTGATGGACTAGCGGGGACCTACGAGCAGTACTTC. This sequence encodes CSVDGLAGTYEQYF.